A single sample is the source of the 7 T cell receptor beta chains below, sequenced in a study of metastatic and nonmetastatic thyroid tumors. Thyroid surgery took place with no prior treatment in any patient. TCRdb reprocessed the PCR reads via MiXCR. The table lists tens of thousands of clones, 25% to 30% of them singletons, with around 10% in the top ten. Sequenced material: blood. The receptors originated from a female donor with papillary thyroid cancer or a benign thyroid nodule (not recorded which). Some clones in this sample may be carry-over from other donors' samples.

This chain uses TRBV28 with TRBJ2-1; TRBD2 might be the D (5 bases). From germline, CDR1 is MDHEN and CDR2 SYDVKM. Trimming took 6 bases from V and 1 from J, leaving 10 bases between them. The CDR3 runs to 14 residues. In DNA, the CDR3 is TGTGCCAGCAGCCCAACGGGGTCCTACAATGAGCAGTTCTTC. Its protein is CASSPTGSYNEQFF.

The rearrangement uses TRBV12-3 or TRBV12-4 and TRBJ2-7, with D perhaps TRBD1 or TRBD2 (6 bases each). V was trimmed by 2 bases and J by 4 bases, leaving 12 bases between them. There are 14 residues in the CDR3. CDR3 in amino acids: CASSLRGAGYEQYF. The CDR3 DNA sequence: TGTGCCAGCAGTTTAAGGGGGGCGGGATACGAGCAGTACTTC.

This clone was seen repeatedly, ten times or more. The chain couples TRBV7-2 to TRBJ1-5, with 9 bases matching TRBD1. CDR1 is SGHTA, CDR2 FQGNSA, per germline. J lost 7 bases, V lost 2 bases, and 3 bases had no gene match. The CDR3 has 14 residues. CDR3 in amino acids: CASSLQTGGQPQHF. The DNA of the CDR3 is TGTGCCAGCAGCTTACAGACAGGGGGGCAGCCCCAGCATTTT.

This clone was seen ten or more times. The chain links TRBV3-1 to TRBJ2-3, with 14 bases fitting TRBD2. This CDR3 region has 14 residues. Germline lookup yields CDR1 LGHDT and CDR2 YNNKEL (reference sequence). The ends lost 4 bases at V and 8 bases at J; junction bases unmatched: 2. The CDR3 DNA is TGTGCCAGCAGCCCGGGACTAGCGGGAGTTACGCAGTATTTT. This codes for CASSPGLAGVTQYF.

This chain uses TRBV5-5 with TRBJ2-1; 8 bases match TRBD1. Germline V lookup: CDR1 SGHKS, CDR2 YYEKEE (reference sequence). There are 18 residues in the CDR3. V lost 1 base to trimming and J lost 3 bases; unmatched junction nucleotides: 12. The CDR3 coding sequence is TGTGCCAGCAGCTTGTCGCCTAGGACAGGGTGGGGCTACAATGAGCAGTTCTTC. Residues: CASSLSPRTGWGYNEQFF.

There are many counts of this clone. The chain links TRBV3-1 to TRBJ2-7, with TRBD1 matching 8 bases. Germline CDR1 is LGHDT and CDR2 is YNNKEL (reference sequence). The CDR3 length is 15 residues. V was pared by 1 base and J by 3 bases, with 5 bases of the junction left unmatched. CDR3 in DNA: TGTGCCAGCAGCCAAGTTCAGGGGGCCTACTACGAGCAGTACTTC. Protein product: CASSQVQGAYYEQYF.

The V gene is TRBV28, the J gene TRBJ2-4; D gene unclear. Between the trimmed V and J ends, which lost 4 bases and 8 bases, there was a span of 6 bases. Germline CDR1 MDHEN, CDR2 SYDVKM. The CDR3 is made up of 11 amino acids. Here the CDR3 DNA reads TGTGCCAGCAGTTACAGTCACATTCAGTACTTC. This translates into CASSYSHIQYF.